This T cell receptor (beta chain) was captured in a study of cytotoxic CD8 clonotypes in ibrutinib-treated CLL. Across the study: Enrolment comprised some 10 relapsed/refractory and 15 treatment-naive patients; 17 to 18 were IGHV unmutated. The study's findings and limits: Public clonotypes showed up rarely, and on treatment they shrank or held steady. Measured clonality at baseline was greater than in age-matched healthy donors and tracked with circulating CD8+ T-cell counts.

Frozen PBMC stocks contributed about 1.8 micrograms of genomic DNA to the TCR beta libraries. Germline V gene sequence: CDR1 SGHTA, CDR2 FQGNSA. With 5 bases removed from V and 3 bases from J, the gap between germline ends came to 17 bases. The CDR3 has 15 residues. As concerns this clone: No antigen is known for it.

Assay used: immunoSEQ multiplex PCR; TCRdb lists only in-frame clones, some missing. The sample holds roughly 160,000 clones, around 84% seen once. Source: PBMCs, taken after 12 months of ibrutinib treatment. The sequence came from a human donor with chronic lymphocytic leukemia. The rearrangement uses TRBV7-2 and TRBJ2-7; TRBD1 or TRBD2 may be the D gene (5 bases each). The CDR3 DNA sequence: TGTGCCAGCAGCCTTATAGGGGACGGGAACTACGAGCAGTACTTC. Translated: CASSLIGDGNYEQYF. The complete variable domain, with remaining parts taken from reference TRBV7-2 and TRBJ2-7, reads GAGVSQSPSNKVTEKGKDVELRCDPISGHTALYWYRQSLGQGLEFLIYFQGNSAPDKSGLPSDRFSAERTGGSVSTLTIQRTQQEDSAVYLCASSLIGDGNYEQYFGPGTRLTVT.